This T cell receptor (beta chain) stems from a study of PD-1 blockade in classical Hodgkin lymphoma. This CDR3 is 14 amino acids long. Germline values: CDR1 LNHDA, CDR2 SQIVND (reference sequence). With 4 bases removed from V and 2 bases from J, the gap between germline ends came to 11 bases. Every patient experienced relapse after autologous stem cell transplantation, and brentuximab vedotin exposure varied. The data were produced by immunoSEQ multiplex PCR, yet TCRdb's version contains in-frame clones alone and is incomplete. The sample has over 10,000 clones; about 94% are singletons. The J gene is TRBJ1-1, the V gene TRBV19, with a possible D match to TRBD1 (5 bases). The sequenced sample was peripheral blood mononuclear cells (PBMCs), obtained at baseline. The clonotype was recovered from a human donor with classical Hodgkin lymphoma. CDR3 nucleotides: TGTGCCAGTAGTAAGGGGACCGCCAACACTGAAGCTTTCTTT. Translating it yields CASSKGTANTEAFF.